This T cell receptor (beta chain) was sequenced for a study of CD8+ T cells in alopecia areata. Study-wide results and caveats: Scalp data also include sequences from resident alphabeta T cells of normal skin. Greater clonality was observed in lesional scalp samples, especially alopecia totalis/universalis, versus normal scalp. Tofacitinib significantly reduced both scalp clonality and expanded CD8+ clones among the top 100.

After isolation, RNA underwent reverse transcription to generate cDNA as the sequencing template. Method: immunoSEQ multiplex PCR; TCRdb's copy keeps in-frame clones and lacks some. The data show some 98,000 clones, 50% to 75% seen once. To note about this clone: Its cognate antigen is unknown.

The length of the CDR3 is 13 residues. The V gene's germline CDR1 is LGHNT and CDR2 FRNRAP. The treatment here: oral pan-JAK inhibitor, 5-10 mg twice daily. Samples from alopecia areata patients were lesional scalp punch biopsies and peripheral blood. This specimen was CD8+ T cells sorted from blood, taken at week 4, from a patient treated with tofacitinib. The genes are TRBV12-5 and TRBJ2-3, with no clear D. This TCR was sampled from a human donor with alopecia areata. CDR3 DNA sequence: TGTGGCAAACAAGGCACTAGCACAGATACGCAGTATTTT. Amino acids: CGKQGTSTDTQYF.